The 10 T cell receptor beta chains in this list originate from one sample, sequenced in a study of blood T cell repertoires in COVID-19. The method was immunoSEQ multiplex PCR; TCRdb's version includes in-frame clones alone and lacks a portion of them. In the table there are around 140,000 clones, around 89% of which are singletons. What was sequenced was peripheral blood. The receptors shown here come from a man over 45 with active or convalescent COVID-19.

This chain uses TRBV6-1 with TRBJ2-3; TRBD1 matches at 10 bases. J gave up 3 bases and V 2 bases, and 8 bases lay outside the gene matches. Germline loops: CDR1 MNHNS, CDR2 SASEGT. The CDR3 consists of 17 residues. The CDR3 coding sequence is TGTGCCAGCAGTGAATTGGGGTGGACAGGGGGGACAGATACGCAGTATTTT. This encodes CASSELGWTGGTDTQYF.

The gene calls are TRBV9 and TRBJ1-2, with 7 bases lining up with TRBD1. The CDR3 loop spans 14 amino acids. Trimming removed 3 bases from V and 2 bases from J; junction bases left unmatched: 4. Germline values: CDR1 SGDLS, CDR2 YYNGEE. The CDR3 DNA sequence: TGTGCCAGCAGCGCGGGACAGTCAAACTATGGCTACACCTTC. It specifies CASSAGQSNYGYTF.

This rearrangement joins TRBV7-2 to TRBJ2-7; 9 nucleotides match TRBD1. Trimming at V came to 5 bases and at J to 6 bases, leaving 11 bases not matched to a gene. Germline CDR1 SGHTA, CDR2 FQGNSA. This CDR3 comprises 15 residues. Written as DNA, the CDR3 is TGTGCCAGCAGCCCAGCCGGGACAGGGAGGCGCGAGCAGTACTTC. This codes for CASSPAGTGRREQYF.

This sequence joins TRBV15 and TRBJ2-7; 14 positions match TRBD2. The CDR3 has 20 residues. Trimming cost V 8 bases and J 0 bases; bases outside gene matches: 18. CDR1 and CDR2 from the germline V gene are LNHNV and YYDKDF (reference sequence). CDR3 in DNA: TGTGCCACCGAGCAGAAGACCGGACTAGCGGGAGGTCGGGGCTCCTACGAGCAGTACTTC. Translating gives CATEQKTGLAGGRGSYEQYF.

The chain couples TRBV18 to TRBJ2-1, with TRBD2 identical over 12 bases. Trimming removed 4 bases from V and 0 bases from J; junction bases left unmatched: 4. CDR1 is KGHSH, CDR2 LQKENI, per germline. The CDR3 has 17 amino acids. Here the CDR3 reads CASSRSSGGASYNEQFF. As DNA, the CDR3 is TGTGCCAGCTCACGGTCTAGCGGGGGGGCCTCCTACAATGAGCAGTTCTTC.

V gene TRBV6-5 combines with J gene TRBJ2-3; 11 bases are a match to TRBD2. The CDR3 has 15 amino acids. CDR1 is MNHEY and CDR2 is SVGAGI in the germline V gene. J lost 0 bases, V lost 6 bases, and 2 bases had no gene match. The CDR3 DNA follows: TGTGCCAGCAGGACTAGCGGGGTTAGCACAGATACGCAGTATTTT. As protein: CASRTSGVSTDTQYF.

This clone has just a few counts. This chain links TRBV5-8 with TRBJ2-3; 7 bases are a match to TRBD1. The junction had 7 bases not matched to a gene; V was cut back by 4 bases and J by 5 bases. In germline, CDR1 is SGHTS, CDR2 YDEGEE. The CDR3 is 14 amino acids. CDR3 sequence reads: CASSRDRDRDTQYF. The CDR3 DNA sequence: TGTGCCAGCAGCCGTGACAGGGATAGAGATACGCAGTATTTT.

The rearrangement uses TRBV19 and TRBJ1-3, with a possible D match to TRBD1 (5 bases). The CDR3 consists of 17 residues. The germline gives CDR1 LNHDA, CDR2 SQIVND (reference sequence). V gave up 0 bases and J gave up 3 bases, with 15 bases separating them. The CDR3 protein is CASSIDRMDTFGNTIYF. DNA of the CDR3: TGTGCCAGTAGTATAGATCGTATGGACACCTTTGGAAACACCATATATTTT.

The chain joins TRBV19 to TRBJ1-5, with D perhaps matching TRBD1 (5 bases). In germline, CDR1 is LNHDA, CDR2 SQIVND (reference sequence). Trimming pared 3 bases from V and 5 bases from J, leaving 11 bases between. The CDR3 extends over 14 amino acids. CDR3 in DNA: TGTGCCAGTAGTATTCGGCAGGGTTATCAGCCCCAGCATTTT. Residues: CASSIRQGYQPQHF. Complete variable domain (other parts from reference TRBV19 and TRBJ1-5): DGGITQSPKYLFRKEGQNVTLSCEQNLNHDAMYWYRQDPGQGLRLIYYSQIVNDFQKGDIAEGYSVSREKKESFPLTVTSAQKNPTAFYLCASSIRQGYQPQHFGDGTRLSIL.

Worth noting for this clone: Relative to the germline gene, one junction end is altered; a read error may explain this. The chain couples TRBV28 to TRBJ2-7; D gene unclear. The CDR3 extends over 11 amino acids. Germline V lookup: CDR1 MDHEN, CDR2 SYDVKM. CDR3 residues: CASSLRSIVAF. The CDR3 nucleotides read TGTGCCAGCAGTTTAAGATCGATTGTTGCGTTC.